A selection of T cell receptor beta chains follows, all from one sample in a study of CD8 T cell repertoires and HIV-1 epitope variants. No antigen is known for these receptors. Clones were read by immunoSEQ multiplex PCR, and TCRdb kept only the in-frame ones, dropping some. Of approximately 4,200 clones in the sample, 65% to 75% are singletons; the top ten hold approximately 40%. The sample comprised cultured CD8+ T cells derived from PBMCs. Receptors were obtained from a male donor with HIV. CDR3s include the opening cysteine and the closing phenylalanine or tryptophan. A D gene is named only where the DNA matches it firmly. Only part of the rows carry a size: once, few, many, or a class if the clone is expanded.

size	V	J	D	DNA	CDR3
NA	TRBV5-1	TRBJ2-3	NA	TGCGCCAGCAGCTTGGGACTAGGGGGCACAGATACGCAGTATTTT	CASSLGLGGTDTQYF
NA	TRBV5-3	TRBJ1-5	NA	TGTGCCAGAAGCGGTACCGATTACAGGGCCCTGGGCGAGAGGAATCAGCCCCAGCATTTT	CARSGTDYRALGERNQPQHF
NA	TRBV4-2	TRBJ2-7	TRBD2	TGTGCCAGCAGCCAAGCCGGGGGGGAGCAGTACTTC	CASSQAGGEQYF
NA	TRBV5-8	TRBJ2-5	NA	TGTGCCAGCAGCCCGGGGGTCAGGTCGTACCAAGAGACCCAGTACTTC	CASSPGVRSYQETQYF
NA	TRBV6-5	TRBJ2-7	NA	TGTGCCAGCGGAATGGCGGCCAGCTACGAGCAGTACTTC	CASGMAASYEQYF
NA	TRBV6-6	TRBJ1-2	TRBD1	TGTGCCAGCAGTTACGGGACAGGGGCTCTTCACTATGGCTACACCTTC	CASSYGTGALHYGYTF
NA	TRBV19	TRBJ2-2	NA	TGTGCCACTACCTGGGGGGCCGGGGAGCTGTTTTTT	CATTWGAGELFF
NA	TRBV19	TRBJ2-7	NA	TGTGCCAGTAGTAACAGACCTTACGAGCAGTACTTC	CASSNRPYEQYF
few	TRBV11-2	TRBJ2-7	TRBD1	TGTGCCAGCAGCTTAGGATGGACAGGGGGCTACGAGCAGTACTTC	CASSLGWTGGYEQYF
NA	TRBV6-1	TRBJ2-1	NA	TGTGCCAGCAGCGAATCCCCCCCAGTCTACAATGAGCAGTTCTTC	CASSESPPVYNEQFF
NA	TRBV7-2	TRBJ1-6	NA	TGTGCCAGCCGAACTTACAGGGCCTCTAATTCACCCCTCCACTTT	CASRTYRASNSPLHF
NA	TRBV30	TRBJ1-4	TRBD1	TGTGCCTGGAACTTGGGACAGGGGTTTAATGAAAAACTGTTTTTT	CAWNLGQGFNEKLFF
NA	TRBV7-2	TRBJ2-1	TRBD2	TGTGCCAGCAGCTTTTTCCGTACCGGACTAGCGGGAGGAAGTGAGCAGTTCTTC	CASSFFRTGLAGGSEQFF
once	TRBV10-2	TRBJ2-5	NA	TGCGCCAGCAGTGAGAACGATGGGACTCCGGAGGGGGAGACCCAGTACTTC	CASSENDGTPEGETQYF
NA	TRBV4-1	TRBJ1-6	NA	TGCGCCAGCAGCCCTACGGGCCCATCACCCCTCCACTTT	CASSPTGPSPLHF
NA	TRBV2	TRBJ2-7	NA	TGTGCCAGCAGTGACTCCCTAGGGGGGGCCTACGAGCAGTACTTC	CASSDSLGGAYEQYF
NA	TRBV10-2	TRBJ2-3	NA	TGCGCCAGCAGTGAGGCGGCAGGGCTCACAGATACGCAGTATTTT	CASSEAAGLTDTQYF
NA	TRBV6-5	TRBJ1-1	NA	TGTGCCAGCAGTTACGCCTCCGGCACTGAAGCTTTCTTT	CASSYASGTEAFF
NA	TRBV30	TRBJ2-1	TRBD2	TGTGCCTGGAGCGGTAGTAGCGGGGGAAATGAGCAGTTCTTC	CAWSGSSGGNEQFF